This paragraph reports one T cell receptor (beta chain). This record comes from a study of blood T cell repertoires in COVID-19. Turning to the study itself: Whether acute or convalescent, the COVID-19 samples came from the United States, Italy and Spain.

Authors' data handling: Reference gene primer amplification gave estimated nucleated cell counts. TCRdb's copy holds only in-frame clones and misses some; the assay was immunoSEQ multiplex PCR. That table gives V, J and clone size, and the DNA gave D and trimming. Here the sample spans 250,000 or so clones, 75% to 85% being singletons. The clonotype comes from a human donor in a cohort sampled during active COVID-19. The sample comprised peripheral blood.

CDR3 in DNA: TGTGCCACCAGCAGAGAAATAGACAGGGTAGGCGAGCAGTACTTC. Translating gives CATSREIDRVGEQYF. The chain is built from TRBV15 and TRBJ2-7; 7 bases align to TRBD1. The V gene end was trimmed by 0 bases and the J gene end by 6 bases; junction bases not matched to a gene: 8. The CDR3 contains 15 residues. Germline CDR1 LNHNV, CDR2 YYDKDF (reference sequence).